Listed here are 26 T cell receptor beta chains from one sample, sequenced in a study of blood T cell repertoires in COVID-19 (dated by TCRdb to the early 2020s). Preparation of the library involved the immunoSEQ multiplex PCR assay. TCRdb retrieved this table from immuneACCESS and kept in-frame rearrangements only. Not all clones are present; in checked studies, unresolved V genes account for under half, and no reason is known for the remainder. The sample contains around 130,000 clones, approximately 87% of them found a single time. Of the sample, roughly 2.2% is held by the ten largest clones. Sequenced material: peripheral blood. These receptors were taken from a man between 65 and 85 years old with active COVID-19.

The rearrangement uses TRBV21-1 and TRBJ2-2; the listed D gene, TRBD2, was not tested against the DNA. TRBV21-1 is described as a pseudogene. This CDR3 comprises 16 residues. The DNA of the CDR3 is TGTGCCAGCACCTTAAGAGGAGACCCGAACACCGGGGAGCTGTTTTTT. It encodes CASTLRGDPNTGELFF.

The rearrangement joins TRBV15 to TRBJ1-2, with 7 bases matching TRBD1. The CDR3 runs to 14 residues. Germline lookup yields CDR1 LNHNV and CDR2 YYDKDF (reference sequence). The junction had 7 bases not matched to a gene; V was cut back by 9 bases and J by 0 bases. The DNA for the CDR3 is TGTGCCACAACCCCCGGGACAGCTAACTATGGCTACACCTTC. Amino acid sequence: CATTPGTANYGYTF.

The V and J genes are TRBV27 and TRBJ2-1; D possibly corresponds to TRBD1 (7 bases). Looked up from germline, CDR1 is MNHEY and CDR2 is SMNVEV (reference sequence). V dropped 11 bases and J dropped 11 bases, with 16 bases sitting between them. This CDR3 has 11 amino acids. The CDR3 spells CAGGTAYKQFF. The CDR3 DNA reads as TGTGCCGGCGGGACAGCCTACAAGCAGTTCTTC.

The sample holds a few counts of this clone. The chain has TRBV2 and TRBJ1-1; unclear D gene. Trimming removed 4 bases from V and 2 bases from J, with 11 bases in between. Germline assignment: CDR1 SNHLY and CDR2 FYNNEI. The CDR3 has 14 residues. Here the CDR3 reads CASSVERENTEAFF. The CDR3 DNA reads as TGTGCCAGCAGTGTAGAACGGGAAAACACTGAAGCTTTCTTT.

The chain combines TRBV7-8 with TRBJ2-7, with 11 bases identical to TRBD1. Germline V gene data show CDR1 as SGHVS and CDR2 as FQNEAQ. The CDR3 consists of 15 residues. With 4 bases clipped from V and 5 bases from J, the junction kept 7 bases outside the gene matches. CDR3 loop: CASSSLGQGGNEQYF. CDR3 nucleotide sequence: TGTGCCAGCAGCTCCTTGGGACAGGGGGGTAACGAGCAGTACTTC.

The gene calls are TRBV27 and TRBJ1-5; no definite D call. V was pared by 2 bases and J by 0 bases, with 11 bases between. The CDR3 has 16 amino acids. Germline V lookup: CDR1 MNHEY, CDR2 SMNVEV (reference sequence). Here the CDR3 DNA reads TGTGCCAGCAGTTTAGGGTCAGGTAGTAGCAATCAGCCCCAGCATTTT. Its protein product is CASSLGSGSSNQPQHF.

V and J are TRBV6-5 and TRBJ1-1, with D possibly being TRBD1 (5 bases). This CDR3 has 14 amino acids. V dropped 2 bases and J dropped 1 base, with 8 bases sitting between them. CDR1 MNHEY and CDR2 SVGAGI come from the germline V gene. This CDR3 is CASSYGGRNTEAFF. CDR3 DNA sequence: TGTGCCAGCAGTTACGGGGGGAGGAACACTGAAGCTTTCTTT.

V is TRBV5-4 and J is TRBJ2-5, with 14 nucleotides matching TRBD2. Germline lookup yields CDR1 SGHNT and CDR2 YYREEE (reference sequence). The CDR3 has 17 residues. The V gene end was trimmed by 3 bases and the J gene end by 5 bases; junction bases not matched to a gene: 9. As DNA, the CDR3 is TGTGCCAGCAGCTCGGGGACTAGCGGGAGAAGGATGGAGACCCAGTACTTC. Translated: CASSSGTSGRRMETQYF.

CDR3 sequence reads: CASSQAPIETGELFF. In DNA form, the CDR3 reads TGTGCCAGCAGCCAGGCCCCAATTGAAACCGGGGAGCTGTTTTTT. The genes are TRBV3-1 (or the pseudogene TRBV3-2) and TRBJ2-2; D call uncertain. V shed 3 bases and J shed 5 bases, with 13 bases lying between them. The CDR3 sequence is 15 residues long. The germline CDR1 and CDR2 sequences are LGHDT and YNNKEL (reference sequence).

The J gene is TRBJ1-2, the V gene TRBV9, with a possible D match to TRBD1 (6 bases). V dropped 1 base and J dropped 2 bases, with 9 bases sitting between them. Germline V gives CDR1 SGDLS, CDR2 YYNGEE. CDR3 length: 14 residues. This CDR3 reads CASSVLDSNYGYTF. The CDR3 bases are TGTGCCAGCAGCGTATTGGACAGCAACTATGGCTACACCTTC.

V is TRBV11-2 and J is TRBJ2-1, with D possibly being TRBD2 (5 bases). Germline V gene data show CDR1 as SGHAT and CDR2 as FQNNGV. The CDR3 is 16 amino acids. V lost 1 base, J lost 2 bases, and 12 bases lay in between. Here the CDR3 DNA reads TGTGCCAGCAGCTTAGTTCCCGGGGAGACCTACAATGAGCAGTTCTTC. This encodes CASSLVPGETYNEQFF.

This clone was seen once. CDR3 nucleotide sequence: TGTGCCAGTAGTATCATCAGCCGGCCCGCCGGGACTAAGGAAGGGCTAAGCCGCTACGAGCAGTACTTC. Residues: CASSIISRPAGTKEGLSRYEQYF. The rearrangement joins TRBV19 to TRBJ2-7, with TRBD2 identical over 7 bases. The V gene's germline CDR1 is LNHDA and CDR2 SQIVND (reference sequence). V lost 3 bases and J lost 3; bases outside the gene matches: 32. The CDR3 totals 23 residues. Supplemented by reference TRBV19 and TRBJ2-7, the full variable domain reads DGGITQSPKYLFRKEGQNVTLSCEQNLNHDAMYWYRQDPGQGLRLIYYSQIVNDFQKGDIAEGYSVSREKKESFPLTVTSAQKNPTAFYLCASSIISRPAGTKEGLSRYEQYFGPGTRLTVT.

This clone was observed a single time. The chain uses TRBV2 and TRBJ2-7; TRBD2 might be the D (6 bases). The CDR3 is 13 amino acids. Germline lookup yields CDR1 SNHLY and CDR2 FYNNEI. Trimming cost V 8 bases and J 3 bases, with 14 bases left between them. CDR3 loop: CASLGLGGYEQYF. The DNA for the CDR3 is TGTGCCAGCCTGGGACTGGGAGGCTACGAGCAGTACTTC.

This rearrangement joins TRBV2 to TRBJ2-7; 9 bases map to TRBD2. This CDR3 is built from 14 residues. Germline V gives CDR1 SNHLY, CDR2 FYNNEI. V trimming: 5 bases; J trimming: 5 bases; junction bases outside the gene matches: 7. The CDR3 DNA is TGTGCCAGCAGTAAGAGGACTAGCGTCAACGAGCAGTACTTC. Its translation is CASSKRTSVNEQYF.

The gene calls are TRBV27 and TRBJ2-4, with 9 bases lining up with TRBD2. With V trimmed by 2 bases and J by 1 base, 9 bases remained unmatched. CDR3 size: 18 residues. From germline, CDR1 is MNHEY and CDR2 SMNVEV (reference sequence). The CDR3 sequence: CASSLIGSAGGAKNIQYF. CDR3 in DNA: TGTGCCAGCAGTTTAATCGGGTCGGCGGGAGGGGCCAAAAACATTCAGTACTTC.

The chain has TRBV28 and TRBJ2-6; 9 bases align to TRBD1. The CDR3 is made up of 15 amino acids. Germline V lookup: CDR1 MDHEN, CDR2 SYDVKM. V lost 6 bases and J lost 3; bases outside the gene matches: 3. The chain's CDR3 is CASRRDRDGANVLTF. The CDR3 nucleotides are TGTGCCAGCAGACGGGACAGGGATGGGGCCAACGTCCTGACTTTC.

With regard to this clone: The sample contains more than one DNA sequence encoding this CDR3. The CDR3 DNA follows: TGTGCCACCAGTGATCCCGGGACTAGCGGTTACAATGAGCAGTTCTTC. Translated, it gives CATSDPGTSGYNEQFF. The V and J genes are TRBV24-1 and TRBJ2-1; 11 bases match TRBD2. J gave up 4 bases and V 3 bases, and 4 bases lay outside the gene matches. Germline values: CDR1 KGHDR, CDR2 SFDVKD. This CDR3 is built from 16 residues.

In its sample, this clone was seen once. The chain has TRBV6-5 and TRBJ2-2; perhaps TRBD2 as D (6 bases). Trimming took off 1 base at V and 4 bases at J, with 13 bases between the two ends. The length of the CDR3 is 16 residues. Germline V gene data show CDR1 as MNHEY and CDR2 as SVGAGI. CDR3 DNA sequence: TGTGCCAGCAGTTACTTTCGCGGGATGGGCACCGGGGAGCTGTTTTTT. As protein: CASSYFRGMGTGELFF.

The chain has TRBV28 and TRBJ2-1; 8 bases line up with TRBD1. CDR1 is MDHEN, CDR2 SYDVKM, per germline. J lost 1 base, V lost 5 bases, and 7 bases had no gene match. The CDR3 is 16 amino acids. The CDR3 nucleotides read TGTGCCAGCAGTCCCAGGGGGCGACCTTCCTACAATGAGCAGTTCTTC. Translated, it gives CASSPRGRPSYNEQFF.

The V call is TRBV7-2, the J call TRBJ2-7, with D perhaps TRBD2 (6 bases). Germline-derived CDR1 and CDR2 are SGHTA and FQGNSA. V was clipped by 5 bases and J by 7 bases, with 18 bases between them. The CDR3 sequence is 14 residues long. The CDR3 coding sequence is TGTGCCAGCAGCCAACACTGGGGTCGGGGGGAGCAGTACTTC. Translation: CASSQHWGRGEQYF. Full variable domain (rest looked up from reference TRBV7-2 and TRBJ2-7): GAGVSQSPSNKVTEKGKDVELRCDPISGHTALYWYRQSLGQGLEFLIYFQGNSAPDKSGLPSDRFSAERTGGSVSTLTIQRTQQEDSAVYLCASSQHWGRGEQYFGPGTRLTVT.

The chain recombines TRBV18 with TRBJ2-1; 7 bases are shared with TRBD2. This CDR3 is built from 12 residues. V lost 3 bases and J lost 10; bases outside the gene matches: 3. Germline CDR1 KGHSH, CDR2 LQKENI. Written as DNA, the CDR3 is TGTGCCAGCTCACCTATCGGGAGGGAGCAGTTCTTC. It specifies CASSPIGREQFF.

V usage is TRBV5-5 and J usage is TRBJ2-2; 9 nucleotides match TRBD1. Germline trimming cut 2 bases from V and 1 base from J; bases unmatched to any gene: 3. Per germline, CDR1 SGHKS and CDR2 YYEKEE (reference sequence). The CDR3 spans 16 residues. DNA for the CDR3: TGTGCCAGCAGCTTCCGGGGACAGGGGAACACCGGGGAGCTGTTTTTT. It translates to CASSFRGQGNTGELFF.

This clone was counted a single time. V and J are TRBV5-4 and TRBJ1-1; 8 bases agree with TRBD1. Germline V gene sequence: CDR1 SGHNT, CDR2 YYREEE (reference sequence). CDR3 size: 15 residues. After removal of 4 bases from V and 0 bases from J, the junction contained 5 bases not matched to a gene. In DNA, the CDR3 is TGTGCCAGCAGCCTACAGGGGGGATTGAACACTGAAGCTTTCTTT. Translated: CASSLQGGLNTEAFF.

A note on this clone: The junction does not match germline at one end; this may be a read error. The chain uses TRBV3-1 (or the pseudogene TRBV3-2) and TRBJ2-1; possibly TRBD2 for D (6 bases). The CDR3 has 15 residues. CDR1 LGHDT and CDR2 YNNKEL come from the germline V gene (reference sequence). CDR3 in DNA: TGTGCCGGCAGCCAAGGGGCGGGATCCTACAATGAGCAGTTCTTC. Its translation: CAGSQGAGSYNEQFF.

The rearrangement links TRBV9 to TRBJ1-3; TRBD1 matches at 8 bases. The germline CDR1 and CDR2 sequences are SGDLS and YYNGEE. The CDR3 is 16 residues long. V gave up 4 bases and J gave up 4 bases; unmatched junction bases: 10. CDR3 region: CASSPQQGVKGNTIYF. The CDR3 bases are TGTGCCAGCAGCCCTCAACAGGGGGTAAAGGGAAACACCATATATTTT.

V is TRBV4-2 and J is TRBJ1-6; D is undetermined. CDR1 LGHNA and CDR2 YNFKEQ come from the germline V gene. The CDR3 runs to 19 residues. V was clipped by 0 bases and J by 1 base, with 16 bases between them. CDR3 DNA sequence: TGTGCCAGCAGCCAAGATAAGGATTCGGGGTTTTCCTATAATTCACCCCTCCACTTT. Amino acids: CASSQDKDSGFSYNSPLHF.